These 6 T cell receptor beta chains were all obtained from the same sample, sequenced in a study of blood T cells in healthy people across ages. The use of a sample-barcoded 5' primer and a J-beta primer mix characterized a second PCR of roughly 6 to 11 cycles. TCRdb re-derived calls from the 5' RACE reads in MiXCR, one entry per CDR3 protein. Here the sample spans 1.4 million to 1.5 million distinct CDR3 sequences, about 43% being singletons. The source material was blood. All receptors derive from a woman between 18 and 29 years old in good health.

V gene TRBV5-1 combines with J gene TRBJ2-5; 9 nucleotides align to TRBD1. Losses at the gene ends were 4 bases for V and 11 bases for J; bases not matched to a gene: 12. This CDR3 contains 14 residues. Germline CDR1 is SGHRS and CDR2 is YFSETQ. The CDR3 here is CASSPWDRDYGQYF. The CDR3 bases are TGCGCCAGCAGCCCCTGGGACAGGGACTACGGGCAGTACTTC.

There are a few counts of this clonotype. The gene calls are TRBV7-9 and TRBJ1-6, with no clear D. The V end lost 5 bases, the J end lost 6 bases, and 14 bases lay between the germline ends. The CDR3 is 15 residues long. Per the germline V gene, CDR1 is SEHNR and CDR2 is FQNEAQ (reference sequence). CDR3 nucleotides: TGTGCCAGCAGCCCCCAGGAGACACCTAATTCACCCCTCCACTTT. Protein sequence: CASSPQETPNSPLHF.

The chain couples TRBV9 to TRBJ2-7; D is undetermined. The CDR3 length is 14 residues. V lost 3 bases to trimming and J lost 4 bases, with 14 bases between them. Germline V gene lookup returns CDR1 SGDLS and CDR2 YYNGEE. Here the CDR3 reads CASSGSSTGYEQYF. The CDR3 nucleotides are TGTGCCAGCAGCGGGTCCTCGACTGGATACGAGCAGTACTTC.

V and J are TRBV20-1 and TRBJ2-1, with 11 bases identical to TRBD2. The CDR3 covers 16 residues. Germline assignment: CDR1 DFQATT and CDR2 SNEGSKA (reference sequence). V dropped 2 bases and J dropped 6; count of bases not matched to a gene: 9. CDR3 nucleotides: TGCAGTGCTAGATTGGTAGCGGGGGGGCCATCCAATGAGCAGTTCTTC. Amino acid sequence: CSARLVAGGPSNEQFF.

This clonotype was seen ten or more times. This chain joins TRBV7-8 and TRBJ2-7; a weak D match, TRBD2 (6 bases). V lost 6 bases and J 3 bases, leaving 12 bases between the germline ends. The CDR3 is made up of 13 amino acids. The V gene's germline CDR1 is SGHVS and CDR2 FQNEAQ. CDR3 nucleotide sequence: TGTGCCAGCAGTCCTCCGGGACTCTACGAGCAGTACTTC. Protein product: CASSPPGLYEQYF.

The gene calls are TRBV5-5 and TRBJ1-6; D is unresolved. Germline lookup yields CDR1 SGHKS and CDR2 YYEKEE (reference sequence). This CDR3 is 15 amino acids long. Trimming took 4 bases from V and 7 from J, leaving 15 bases between them. For the CDR3, the DNA is TGTGCCAGCAGCCCTAGCCCCCCAGTCAATTCACCCCTCCACTTT. Protein: CASSPSPPVNSPLHF. Full variable domain (missing parts from reference TRBV5-5 and TRBJ1-6): DAGVTQSPTHLIKTRGQQVTLRCSPISGHKSVSWYQQVLGQGPQFIFQYYEKEERGRGNFPDRFSARQFPNYSSELNVNALLLGDSALYLCASSPSPPVNSPLHFGNGTRLTVT.